This T cell receptor beta chain was recovered during a study of cytotoxic CD8 clonotypes in ibrutinib-treated CLL. Trimming removed 2 bases from V and 4 bases from J; junction bases left unmatched: 3. CDR3 length equals 14 residues. Germline values: CDR1 SGHTA, CDR2 FQGNSA. The table came from immunoSEQ multiplex PCR; TCRdb's copy has only in-frame clones and leaves some out. The sample shows some 27,000 clones, approximately 57% of them seen only once. The TCR was taken from a human donor with chronic lymphocytic leukemia. The V and J genes are TRBV7-2 and TRBJ1-2; 8 bases are a match to TRBD1. Sequencing was performed on PBMCs, taken before ibrutinib treatment. The CDR3 DNA is TGTGCCAGCAGCTTACAGGGGGCGATCTATGGCTACACCTTC. It translates to CASSLQGAIYGYTF.